This T cell receptor (beta chain) emerged from a study of blood T cell repertoires in COVID-19. Study in general: Italy, Spain and the United States were the sources of the convalescent and acute COVID-19 samples.

V shed 0 bases and J shed 11 bases, with 8 bases lying between them. There are 12 residues in the CDR3. CDR1 LGHNT and CDR2 FRNRAP come from the germline V gene. Clones were sequenced by immunoSEQ multiplex PCR, and TCRdb holds only the in-frame ones, with some missing. This table holds roughly 57,000 clones, roughly 70% found once. A few counts support this clone. This chain joins TRBV12-5 and TRBJ1-5; D gene unclear. The source of this sequence is a woman aged 65 to 85 with acute or convalescent COVID-19. Sequenced material: peripheral blood. The CDR3 sequence is CASGLVPEAQHF. DNA of the CDR3: TGTGCTAGTGGTTTGGTTCCAGAGGCCCAGCATTTT.